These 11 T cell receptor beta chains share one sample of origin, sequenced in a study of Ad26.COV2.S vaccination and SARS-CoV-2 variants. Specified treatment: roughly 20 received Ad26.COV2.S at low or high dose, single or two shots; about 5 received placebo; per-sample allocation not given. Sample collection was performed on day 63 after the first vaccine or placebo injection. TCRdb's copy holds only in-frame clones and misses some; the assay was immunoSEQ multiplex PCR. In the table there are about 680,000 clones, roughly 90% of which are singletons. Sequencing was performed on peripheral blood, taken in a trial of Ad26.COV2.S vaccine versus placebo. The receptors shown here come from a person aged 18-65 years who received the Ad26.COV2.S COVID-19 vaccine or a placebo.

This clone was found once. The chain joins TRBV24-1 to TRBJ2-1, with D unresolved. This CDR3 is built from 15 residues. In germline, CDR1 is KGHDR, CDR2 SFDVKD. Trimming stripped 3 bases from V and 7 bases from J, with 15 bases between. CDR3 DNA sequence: TGTGCCACCAGTGATAGGGCTAGTGGGTTTAATGAGCAGTTCTTC. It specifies CATSDRASGFNEQFF.

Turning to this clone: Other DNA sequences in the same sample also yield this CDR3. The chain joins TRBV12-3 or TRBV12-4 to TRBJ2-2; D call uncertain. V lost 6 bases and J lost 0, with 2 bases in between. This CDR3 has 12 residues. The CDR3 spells CASSPNTGELFF. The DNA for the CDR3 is TGTGCCAGCAGCCCGAACACCGGGGAGCTGTTTTTT.

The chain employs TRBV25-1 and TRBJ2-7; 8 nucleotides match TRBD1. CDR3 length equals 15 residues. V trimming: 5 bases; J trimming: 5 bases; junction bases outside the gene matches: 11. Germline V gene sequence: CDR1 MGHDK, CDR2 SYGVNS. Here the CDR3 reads CASSWAGTGLDEQYF. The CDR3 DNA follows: TGTGCCAGCAGTTGGGCGGGGACAGGTCTCGACGAGCAGTACTTC.

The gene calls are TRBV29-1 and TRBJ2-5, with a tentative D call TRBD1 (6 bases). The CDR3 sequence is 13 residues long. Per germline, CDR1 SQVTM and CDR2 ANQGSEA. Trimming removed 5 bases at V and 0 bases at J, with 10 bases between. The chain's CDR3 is CSVSGQYQETQYF. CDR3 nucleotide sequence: TGCAGCGTTTCTGGACAGTACCAAGAGACCCAGTACTTC.

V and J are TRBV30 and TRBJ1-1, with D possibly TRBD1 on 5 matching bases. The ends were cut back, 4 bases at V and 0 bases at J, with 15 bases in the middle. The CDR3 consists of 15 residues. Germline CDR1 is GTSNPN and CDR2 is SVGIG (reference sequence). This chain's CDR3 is CAWNFRGEVNTEAFF. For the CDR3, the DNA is TGTGCCTGGAATTTTAGAGGGGAGGTGAACACTGAAGCTTTCTTT.

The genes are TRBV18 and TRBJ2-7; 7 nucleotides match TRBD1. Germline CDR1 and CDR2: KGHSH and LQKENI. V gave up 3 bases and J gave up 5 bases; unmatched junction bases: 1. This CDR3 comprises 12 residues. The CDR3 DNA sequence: TGTGCCAGCTCACCGACAGGGAACGAGCAGTACTTC. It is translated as CASSPTGNEQYF. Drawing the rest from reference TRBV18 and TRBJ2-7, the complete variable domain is NAGVMQNPRHLVRRRGQEARLRCSPMKGHSHVYWYRQLPEEGLKFMVYLQKENIIDESGMPKERFSAEFPKEGPSILRIQQVVRGDSAAYFCASSPTGNEQYFGPGTRLTVT.

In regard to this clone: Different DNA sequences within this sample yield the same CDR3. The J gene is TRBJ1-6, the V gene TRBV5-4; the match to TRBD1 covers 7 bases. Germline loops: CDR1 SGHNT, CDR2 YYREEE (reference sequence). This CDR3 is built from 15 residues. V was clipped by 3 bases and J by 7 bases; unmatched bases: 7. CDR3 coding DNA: TGTGCCAGCAGCTACAGACAGGGAGGAAATTCACCCCTCCACTTT. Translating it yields CASSYRQGGNSPLHF.

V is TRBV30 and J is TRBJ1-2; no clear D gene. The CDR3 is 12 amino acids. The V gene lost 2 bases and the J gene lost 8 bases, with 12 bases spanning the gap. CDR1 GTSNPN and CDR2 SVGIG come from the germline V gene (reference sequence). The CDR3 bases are TGTGCCTGGAGTCATCAGCCCGGCGGCTACACCTTC. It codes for CAWSHQPGGYTF. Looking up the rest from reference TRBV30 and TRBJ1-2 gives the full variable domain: SQTIHQWPATLVQPVGSPLSLECTVEGTSNPNLYWYRQAAGRGLQLLFYSVGIGQISSEVPQNLSASRPQDRQFILSSKKLLLSDSGFYLCAWSHQPGGYTFGSGTRLTVV.

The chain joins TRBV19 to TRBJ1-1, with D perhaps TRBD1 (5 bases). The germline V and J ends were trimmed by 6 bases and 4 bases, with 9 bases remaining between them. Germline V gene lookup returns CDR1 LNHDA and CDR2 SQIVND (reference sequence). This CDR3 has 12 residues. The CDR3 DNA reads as TGTGCCAGTAGGCCGGGGCCCACTGAAGCTTTCTTT. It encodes CASRPGPTEAFF.

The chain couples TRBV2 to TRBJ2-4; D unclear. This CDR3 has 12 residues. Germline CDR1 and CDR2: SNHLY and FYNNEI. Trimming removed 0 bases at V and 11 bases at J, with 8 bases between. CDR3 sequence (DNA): TGTGCCAGCAGTGAAGCACTGGTAGTTCAGTACTTC. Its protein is CASSEALVVQYF.

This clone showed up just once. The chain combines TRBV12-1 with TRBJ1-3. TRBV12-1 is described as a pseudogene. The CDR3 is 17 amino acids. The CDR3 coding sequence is TGTGCCAGCAGCTTTGTGGCCCTACGGGACTGGAGAGAGACCATATATTTT. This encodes CASSFVALRDWRETIYF.